The entry below gives a single T cell receptor beta chain sequence along with its context. Its matching antigen is unknown. This record comes from a study of cytomegalovirus exposure and HLA in healthy donors. This cohort consisted of healthy bone marrow donors. 60 Vbeta and 13 Jbeta primers were used in PCR. Assay used: immunoSEQ multiplex PCR; TCRdb lists only in-frame clones, some missing. This sample has 200,000 or so clones; roughly 80% occur once, and the top ten carry around 0.25%. Germline V gene sequence: CDR1 MNHEY, CDR2 SVGAGI. This CDR3 has 15 residues. With 7 bases removed from V and 4 bases from J, the gap between germline ends came to 19 bases. Study results and limitations: For most TCR beta V segments, an earlier analysis put the productive rate at about 90% or about 30% of the time. Cytomegalovirus status, reportedly, was diagnosed with high specificity and sensitivity by the classifier.

The material sequenced was PBMCs. The chain joins TRBV6-5 to TRBJ1-1, with D possibly TRBD1 on 6 matching bases. The sequence was collected from a boy under 18 in good health and CMV-seronegative. CDR3 sequence reads: CASIPGRGFGTEAFF. The DNA of the CDR3 is TGTGCCAGCATTCCCGGTAGGGGGTTCGGCACTGAAGCTTTCTTT.